Presented here are 10 T cell receptor beta chains from one specimen sequenced in a study of cytomegalovirus exposure and HLA in healthy donors. The PCR made use of 60 Vbeta and 13 Jbeta primers. Clones were read by immunoSEQ multiplex PCR, and TCRdb kept only the in-frame ones, dropping some. The table records some 140,000 clones, roughly three quarters of them present only once. Sequenced sample: PBMCs. The receptors shown here come from a young man in good health and CMV-seronegative.

This clone came up once. The chain recombines TRBV5-1 with TRBJ2-6; D call uncertain. With 4 bases removed from V and 0 bases from J, the gap between germline ends came to 5 bases. Per the germline V gene, CDR1 is SGHRS and CDR2 is YFSETQ. The CDR3 consists of 14 residues. The CDR3 DNA reads TGCGCCAGCAGCGAGGCCTCTGGGGCCAACGTCCTGACTTTC. Protein sequence: CASSEASGANVLTF.

The chain joins TRBV4-2 to TRBJ2-7, with 10 bases identical to TRBD2. The CDR3 length is 16 residues. V gave up 4 bases and J gave up 7 bases; unmatched junction bases: 13. The germline CDR1 and CDR2 sequences are LGHNA and YNFKEQ. The chain's CDR3 is CASSPSDRTSGPEQYF. The CDR3 DNA reads TGTGCCAGCAGCCCCTCGGACCGGACTAGCGGCCCGGAGCAGTACTTC.

The V call is TRBV18, the J call TRBJ2-1; 9 bases line up with TRBD1. The V segment lost 5 bases and the J segment 8 bases; nucleotides outside the gene matches: 10. Germline V gene lookup returns CDR1 KGHSH and CDR2 LQKENI. The CDR3 is 15 amino acids. The CDR3 DNA is TGTGCCAGCTCAACAAGGACAGGGGATCTCGATGAGCAGTTCTTC. It yields the protein CASSTRTGDLDEQFF.

V and J are TRBV10-1 and TRBJ2-2, with a possible D match to TRBD1 (6 bases). In germline, CDR1 is WNHNN, CDR2 SYGVQD (reference sequence). V lost 4 bases to trimming and J lost 0 bases, with 12 bases between them. This CDR3 contains 16 residues. CDR3 residues: CASSVSGASNTGELFF. The CDR3 nucleotides read TGCGCCAGCAGTGTTTCAGGGGCCTCGAACACCGGGGAGCTGTTTTTT.

This clone was observed a handful of times. This chain links TRBV6-5 with TRBJ2-7; a possible D gene is TRBD2 (5 bases). The V end lost 2 bases, the J end lost 5 bases, and 10 bases lay between the germline ends. The germline CDR1 and CDR2 sequences are MNHEY and SVGAGI. This CDR3 is 13 amino acids long. CDR3 nucleotide sequence: TGTGCCAGCAGTTACGGAGGATCCCACGAGCAGTACTTC. Translated: CASSYGGSHEQYF.

The CDR3 nucleotides read TGTGCCAGCAGCGTAGAGGGACAGGGCCTTGGCTACACCTTC. Translating gives CASSVEGQGLGYTF. V usage is TRBV9 and J usage is TRBJ1-2; TRBD1 aligns across 9 bases. The CDR3 covers 14 residues. Trimming removed 0 bases from V and 7 bases from J; junction bases left unmatched: 4. CDR1 SGDLS and CDR2 YYNGEE come from the germline V gene.

The chain combines TRBV6-5 with TRBJ1-2, with D unclear. Germline V gene data show CDR1 as MNHEY and CDR2 as SVGAGI. Trimming shortened V by 6 bases and J by 2 bases, and 7 bases separated the two germline ends. The CDR3 extends over 12 amino acids. CDR3 DNA: TGTGCCAGCAGCGGGTCAAACTATGGCTACACCTTC. Residues: CASSGSNYGYTF.

The chain links TRBV4-1 to TRBJ2-5, with unresolved D. V was shortened by 5 bases and J by 4 bases, with 17 bases between the two germline ends. CDR1 is MGHRA, CDR2 YSYEKL, per germline. This CDR3 is 15 amino acids long. CDR3 DNA: TGCGCCAGCAGCTTCAGCGCCGGAAGGCGAGAGACCCAGTACTTC. Protein product: CASSFSAGRRETQYF.

The chain employs TRBV5-6 and TRBJ1-4, with 7 bases identical to TRBD1. CDR3 length: 15 residues. Germline V gene data show CDR1 as SGHDT and CDR2 as YYEEEE. V lost 2 bases and J lost 5; bases outside the gene matches: 6. The CDR3 sequence: CASSFRPGGNEKLFF. CDR3 in DNA: TGTGCCAGCAGCTTTCGGCCAGGGGGGAATGAAAAACTGTTTTTT.

V is TRBV29-1 and J is TRBJ1-1; no reliable D call. The germline V and J ends were trimmed by 5 bases and 0 bases, with 10 bases remaining between them. CDR3 length: 13 residues. Germline CDR1 reads SQVTM; CDR2 reads ANQGSEA. CDR3 in DNA: TGCAGCGTTATCAGTTTCATGAACACTGAAGCTTTCTTT. Its translation is CSVISFMNTEAFF.